Reported below is one TCR beta chain. The specificity of this receptor is unknown. No base qualities exist here, and no much larger clone lies one base off it. The sample is drawn from a study of blood T cell repertoires in COVID-19 (dated by TCRdb to 2020 to 2021). Turning to the overall study: The collaborator samples originated in the United States, Italy and Spain and spanned the acute and convalescent phases of COVID-19. The prospective study material was composed of cDNA or gDNA derived from T cells, B-cell-depleted T cells, or PBMCs. The dataset comprised deeply sampled blood TCRbeta repertoires from subjects exposed to, actively infected with, or recovered from COVID-19. The repertoires were released in a freely available public database meant as a resource for research on the immune response to SARS-CoV-2. The samples were drawn from two sources: the first 160 participants of the ongoing ImmuneRACE study, and 1,254 subjects contributed by 6 global collaborators. The sample metadata nearly always contained a de-identified subject ID, COVID-19 status, age in years and sex. Where HLA class I and class II types were available, the types were taken from metadata supplied by the sample provider, not from assay-based typing.

The immunoSEQ Assay, a bias-controlled multiplex PCR, was used to amplify TCRbeta CDR3 regions from genomic DNA. On the study's bioinformatics: The number of nucleated cells in each sample was estimated from the amplification of reference gene primers within the assay. Sequence reads were collapsed and filtered to measure the absolute abundance of every unique TCRbeta CDR3 rearrangement. For each sample, productive Simpson clonality was calculated as the square root of Simpson's diversity index across productive rearrangements. TCRdb provides this immuneACCESS table in a form limited to in-frame rearrangements. Some clones are lacking; in checked studies, under half of them reflect an unresolved V gene, and why the rest are absent is not known. V, J and clone size reflect that table, while D and trimming were determined from the DNA. This sample lists about 400,000 clones; roughly 87% were detected once. The ten largest account for over 2% of the sample.

Enrolling through a virtual design, the prospective study's participants ranged in age from roughly 18 to 90 years and lived across 24 United States geographic areas. In the prospective study, participants were assigned to cohorts based on the clinical history participants reported in a screening survey and a study questionnaire. Each participant in the prospective study had whole blood, serum and a nasopharyngeal or oropharyngeal swab collected by mobile phlebotomists. Prospective study participants could optionally give additional blood draws and questionnaires over a roughly two-month period. Blood samples from the prospective study were shipped frozen or at room temperature prior to DNA extraction. Overall study outcomes, separate from this receptor: The quantity of clinical and demographic metadata differed by source and by participant and was supplied without curation.

The CDR3 has 15 amino acids, counting the end cysteine and phenylalanine. Only the CDR3 portion is preserved as DNA: 45 bases, with reading frame beginning at the first base. The receptor was derived from a woman between 40 and 50 years old with acute COVID-19. Source material: PBMCs or T cells enriched from blood (not recorded which). The chain was built from TRBV21-1 and TRBJ1-1; the table's TRBD1 call for D was not verified on the DNA. TRBV21-1 has pseudogene status. This receptor carries the CDR3 CASSGRGYGNTEAFF. The base sequence is TGTGCCAGCAGCGGCAGGGGGTACGGGAACACTGAAGCTTTCTTT.